This TCR beta chain appears in the sequencing data of a study of T cells after posttransplantation cyclophosphamide. Notes on the study in general: Recipient CMV seropositivity and CMV reactivation strongly tracked TRB clonality. Donor CD8+ memory clones often dominated recipient blood repertoires at later times.

Peripheral blood was collected from the related graft donor on the marrow donation day. Cells defined as naive were viable CD3+CD4+ or CD3+CD8+ and CCR7+CD45RA+CD45RO-CD95-CD27+CD28+. TCRdb's copy holds only in-frame clones and misses some; the assay was immunoSEQ multiplex PCR. Of about 11,000 clones in the sample, roughly 96% were seen once. The germline V and J ends were trimmed by 2 bases and 3 bases, with 14 bases remaining between them. CDR3 length: 15 residues. In germline, CDR1 is SNHLY, CDR2 FYNNEI. In regard to this clone: No antigen is known for it.

The sequenced sample was naive CD8+ T cells sorted from PBMCs. This clonotype originated in a man younger than 40 in good health and a related stem cell transplant donor. V and J are TRBV2 and TRBJ2-7; D may be TRBD2 (5 bases). The CDR3 loop reads CASSELPGSIYEQYF. CDR3 DNA sequence: TGTGCCAGCAGTGAATTGCCGGGGAGCATCTACGAGCAGTACTTC.